This record concerns one T cell receptor (beta chain) sequence. Its target is unknown. These data belong to a study of cytomegalovirus exposure and HLA in healthy donors. About the study: HLA-typed donors contributed 65 million to 85 million unique TCRs, which were held in an early data release. Findings of the study overall: In an earlier analysis, most TCR beta V segments were productive about 90% or about 30% of the time.

The CDR3 covers 15 residues. Germline V gives CDR1 PRHDT, CDR2 FYEKMQ (reference sequence). The V segment lost 0 bases and the J segment 8 bases; nucleotides outside the gene matches: 6. It was with 60 Vbeta and 13 Jbeta primers that the PCR ran. Repertoires were generated with immunoSEQ multiplex PCR, while TCRdb's copy carries only in-frame clones and drops some. The data hold 60,000 to 70,000 clones, with 80% observed a single time. The sequence was collected from a woman in her twenties or thirties in good health and CMV-seronegative. The chain recombines TRBV13 with TRBJ1-4; 7 positions match TRBD1. Material for sequencing was PBMCs. CDR3 in DNA: TGTGCCAGCAGCTTAGGGACAGGGTTATGGGAAAAACTGTTTTTT. It yields the protein CASSLGTGLWEKLFF.